Listed below are T cell receptor beta chains from one sample, sequenced in a study of shared clonotypes between healthy human individuals. Sequencing used immunoSEQ multiplex PCR; TCRdb keeps in-frame clones, though not all of them. The repertoire consists of about 1 million clones, with around 76% occurring once and the leading ten covering approximately 1.5%. The sample was memory CD4+ T cells sorted from blood. All receptors derive from a man between 18 and 29 years old in good health. CDR3s include the opening cysteine and the closing phenylalanine or tryptophan. The D gene is left open where the match is weak. The size of a clone is reported for some rows only, either as once, few or many, or as a class for expanded clones.

D	J	V	size	length	DNA	CDR3
TRBD2	TRBJ2-1	TRBV25-1	NA	17	TGTGCCAGCAGTGGTCGATTAGCGGGAGGAATTTACAATGAGCAGTTCTTC	CASSGRLAGGIYNEQFF
NA	TRBJ2-7	TRBV7-2	NA	15	TGTGCCAGCAGCTTAGAAGGCGGGCCCTTTGCCGAGCAGTACTTC	CASSLEGGPFAEQYF
NA	TRBJ2-1	TRBV10-2	NA	14	TGCGCCAGCAGTGAGACTCGGGCGGACAATGAGCAGTTCTTC	CASSETRADNEQFF
NA	TRBJ1-5	TRBV28	once	13	TGTGCCAGCAGTTTACCTAGGGGTCAGCCCCAGCATTTT	CASSLPRGQPQHF
TRBD1	TRBJ1-2	TRBV7-2	few	12	TGTGCCAGCAGCGACAGGGCGGGGGGCTACACCTTC	CASSDRAGGYTF
TRBD2	TRBJ2-3	TRBV18	NA	15	TGTGCCAGCTCAAACGGCGGGACTAGCGGCGATACGCAGTATTTT	CASSNGGTSGDTQYF
TRBD1	TRBJ1-1	TRBV4-1	NA	18	TGCGCCAGCAGCCAAGATCCGCCAGGACAGGGTCTGGATTATCGAGCTTTCTTT	CASSQDPPGQGLDYRAFF
TRBD1	TRBJ1-4	TRBV18	NA	15	TGTGCCAGCTCACCACCGGGGACAGGGGACTGGAAACTGTTTTTT	CASSPPGTGDWKLFF
NA	TRBJ2-2	TRBV27	NA	12	TGTGCCAGCAACACCGGGGCCGGGGAGCTGTTTTTT	CASNTGAGELFF
TRBD1	TRBJ2-7	TRBV27	NA	13	TGTGCCAGCCAGGGACAGGAGAACTACGAGCAGTACTTC	CASQGQENYEQYF
NA	TRBJ2-1	TRBV6-5	NA	13	TGTGCCAGCAGCCGGACGAGGTATGGTGAGCAGTTCTTC	CASSRTRYGEQFF
NA	TRBJ1-1	TRBV30	few	14	TGTGCCTGTATTAGGTGGGGGGTGAACACTGAAGCTTTCTTT	CACIRWGVNTEAFF
NA	TRBJ2-7	TRBV2	NA	14	TGTGCCAGCAGTGATGGACTTACCCTACGAGAGCAGTACTTC	CASSDGLTLREQYF
NA	TRBJ1-5	TRBV7-4	NA	16	TGTGCCAGCAGCTTGATCGGGCAGAATAGCAATCAGCCCCAGCATTTT	CASSLIGQNSNQPQHF